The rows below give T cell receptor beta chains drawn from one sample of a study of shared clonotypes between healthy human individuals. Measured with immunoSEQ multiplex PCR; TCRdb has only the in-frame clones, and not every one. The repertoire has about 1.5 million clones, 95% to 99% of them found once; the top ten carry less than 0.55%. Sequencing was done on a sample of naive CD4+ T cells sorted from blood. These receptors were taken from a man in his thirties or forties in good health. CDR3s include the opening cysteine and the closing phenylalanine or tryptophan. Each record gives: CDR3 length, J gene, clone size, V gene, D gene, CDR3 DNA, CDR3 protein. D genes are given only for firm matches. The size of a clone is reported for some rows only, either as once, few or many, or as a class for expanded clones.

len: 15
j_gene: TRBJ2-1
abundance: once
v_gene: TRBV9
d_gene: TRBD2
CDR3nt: TGTGCCAGCAGCGTAGGACTAGCGGGAGTCAGTGAGCAGTTCTTC
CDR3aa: CASSVGLAGVSEQFF

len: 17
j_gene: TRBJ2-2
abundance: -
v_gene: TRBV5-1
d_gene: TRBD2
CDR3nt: TGCGCCAGCAGCCCGGGACTAGCGGGAGGGGGCACCGGGGAGCTGTTTTTT
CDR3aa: CASSPGLAGGGTGELFF

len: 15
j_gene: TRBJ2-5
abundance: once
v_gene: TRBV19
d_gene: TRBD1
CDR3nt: TGTGCCAGTAGTATCGGGACAGGGGCAGGGGAGACCCAGTACTTC
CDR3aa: CASSIGTGAGETQYF

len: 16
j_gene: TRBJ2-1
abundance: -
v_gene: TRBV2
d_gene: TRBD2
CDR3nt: TGTGCCAGCAGTCGTACGCTAGCGGGAGGTAGGGATGAGCAGTTCTTC
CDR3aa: CASSRTLAGGRDEQFF

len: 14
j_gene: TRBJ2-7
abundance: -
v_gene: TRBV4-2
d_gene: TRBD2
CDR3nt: TGTGCCAGCAGCACCCCCCGGGGGGACTACGAGCAGTACTTC
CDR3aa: CASSTPRGDYEQYF

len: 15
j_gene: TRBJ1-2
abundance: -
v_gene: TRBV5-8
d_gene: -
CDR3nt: TGTGCCAGCAGCTTGGCCAACAGGGAATCCAGTGGCTACACCTTC
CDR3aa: CASSLANRESSGYTF

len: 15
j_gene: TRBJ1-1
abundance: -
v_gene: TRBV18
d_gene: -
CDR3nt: TGTGCCAGCTCACCAACGTTAGGGTGGAACACTGAAGCTTTCTTT
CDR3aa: CASSPTLGWNTEAFF

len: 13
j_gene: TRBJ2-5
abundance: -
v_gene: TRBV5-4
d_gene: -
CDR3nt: TGTGCCAGCAGCTTGGAGATACAAGAGACCCAGTACTTC
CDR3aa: CASSLEIQETQYF

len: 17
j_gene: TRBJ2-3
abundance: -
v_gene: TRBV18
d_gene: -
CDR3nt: TGTGCCAGCTCACCATTACTTGGGACACAACGCACAGATACGCAGTATTTT
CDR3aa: CASSPLLGTQRTDTQYF

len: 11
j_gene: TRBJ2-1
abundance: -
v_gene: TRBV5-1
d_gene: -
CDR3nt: TGCGCCAGCAGAGAGTACAATGAGCAGTTCTTC
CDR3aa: CASREYNEQFF

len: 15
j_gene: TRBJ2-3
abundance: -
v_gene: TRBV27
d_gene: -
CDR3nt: TGTGCCACCTCCTCGGGTAAAGCAGGGATAGGTACGCAGTATTTT
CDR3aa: CATSSGKAGIGTQYF

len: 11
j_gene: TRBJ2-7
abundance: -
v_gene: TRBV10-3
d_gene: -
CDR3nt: TGTGCCATTCGAGTAGCTTACGAGCAGTACTTC
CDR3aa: CAIRVAYEQYF

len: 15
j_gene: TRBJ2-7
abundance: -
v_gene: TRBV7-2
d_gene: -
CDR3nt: TGTGCCAGCAGCGCGTCGGCCGGGACTTTAAACGAGCAGTACTTC
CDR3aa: CASSASAGTLNEQYF

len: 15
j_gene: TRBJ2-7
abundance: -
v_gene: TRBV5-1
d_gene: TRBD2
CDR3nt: TGCGCCAGCAGCCCAGGGACTAGCGGGAGCAACGAGCAGTACTTC
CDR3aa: CASSPGTSGSNEQYF

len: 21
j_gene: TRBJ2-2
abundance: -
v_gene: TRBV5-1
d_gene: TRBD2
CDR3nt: TGCGCCAGCAGCTCCAGTGTGACTAGCGGGAGGGCCAGTACTAGTCAAGGGGAGCTGTTTTTT
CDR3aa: CASSSSVTSGRASTSQGELFF

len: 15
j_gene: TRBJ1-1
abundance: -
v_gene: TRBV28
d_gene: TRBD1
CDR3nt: TGTGCCAGCAGTGAAGGACAGGGGTTAAGCACTGAAGCTTTCTTT
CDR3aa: CASSEGQGLSTEAFF

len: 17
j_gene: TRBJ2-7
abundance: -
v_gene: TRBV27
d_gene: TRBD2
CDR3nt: TGTGCCAGCAGACTCCGCCCACTAGCGGGAGTTTCCTACGAGCAGTACTTC
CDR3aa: CASRLRPLAGVSYEQYF

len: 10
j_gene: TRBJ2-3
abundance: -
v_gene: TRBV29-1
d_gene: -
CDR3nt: TGCAGCGTTAGGGCGGGTACGCAGTATTTT
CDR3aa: CSVRAGTQYF

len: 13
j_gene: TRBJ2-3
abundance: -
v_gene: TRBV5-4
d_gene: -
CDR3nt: TGTGCCAGCAGCTTGTCGGTCCCAGATACGCAGTATTTT
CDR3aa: CASSLSVPDTQYF

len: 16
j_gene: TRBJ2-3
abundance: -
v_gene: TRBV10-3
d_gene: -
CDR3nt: TGTGCCATCAGCCGTGATAGCGGCATAAGCACAGATACGCAGTATTTT
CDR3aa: CAISRDSGISTDTQYF

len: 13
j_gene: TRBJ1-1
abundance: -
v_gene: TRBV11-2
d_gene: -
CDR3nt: TGTGCCAGCAGCTTTATCGGTAACTCTGAAGCTTTCTTT
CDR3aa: CASSFIGNSEAFF

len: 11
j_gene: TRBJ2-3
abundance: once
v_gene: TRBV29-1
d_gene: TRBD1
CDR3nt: TGCAGCTCACACAGGGGAGATACGCAGTATTTT
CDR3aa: CSSHRGDTQYF

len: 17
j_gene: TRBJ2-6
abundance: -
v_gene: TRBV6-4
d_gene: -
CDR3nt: TGTGCCAGCAGTGTCTCGAATGTGAGTCCTGGGGCCAACGTCCTGACTTTC
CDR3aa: CASSVSNVSPGANVLTF

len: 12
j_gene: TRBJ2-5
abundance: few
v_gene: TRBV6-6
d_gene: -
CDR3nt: TGTGCCAGCAGTTACTCCCAAGAGACCCAGTACTTC
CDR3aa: CASSYSQETQYF

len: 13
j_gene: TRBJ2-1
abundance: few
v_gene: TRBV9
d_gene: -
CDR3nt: TGTGCCAGCAGCGTAGACCTCGCGAATGAGCAGTTCTTC
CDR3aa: CASSVDLANEQFF

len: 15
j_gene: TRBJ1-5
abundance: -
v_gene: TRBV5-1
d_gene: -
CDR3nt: TGCGCCAGCAACAACAGGGAAGATAGCAATCAGCCCCAGCATTTT
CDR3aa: CASNNREDSNQPQHF

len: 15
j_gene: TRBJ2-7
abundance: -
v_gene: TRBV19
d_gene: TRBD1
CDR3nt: TGTGCCAGTAGTATTCCAGGACAGGGGTCCTACGAGCAGTACTTC
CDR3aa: CASSIPGQGSYEQYF

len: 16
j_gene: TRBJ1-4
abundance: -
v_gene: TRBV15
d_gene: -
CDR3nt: TGTGCCACCAGCAGAGAGTTCGGCGACCCGTGGGAAAAACTGTTTTTT
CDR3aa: CATSREFGDPWEKLFF

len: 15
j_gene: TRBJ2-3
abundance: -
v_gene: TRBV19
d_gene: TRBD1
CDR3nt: TGTGCCAGTAGTAAATACAGGGGTCGGACAGATACGCAGTATTTT
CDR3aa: CASSKYRGRTDTQYF

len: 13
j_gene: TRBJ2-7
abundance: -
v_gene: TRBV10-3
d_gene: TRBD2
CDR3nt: TGTGCTCTTCAGGAGGCGGGAGGCTACGAGCAGTACTTC
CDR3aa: CALQEAGGYEQYF

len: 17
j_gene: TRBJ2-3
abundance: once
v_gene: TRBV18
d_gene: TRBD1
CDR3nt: TGTGCCAGCTCACCTCCCACAGGGGGCTTCATAACAGATACGCAGTATTTT
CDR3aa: CASSPPTGGFITDTQYF

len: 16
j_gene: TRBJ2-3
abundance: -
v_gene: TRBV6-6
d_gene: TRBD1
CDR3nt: TGTGCCAGCAGCAAGATGGGACAGGGTCGCACAGATACGCAGTATTTT
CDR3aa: CASSKMGQGRTDTQYF

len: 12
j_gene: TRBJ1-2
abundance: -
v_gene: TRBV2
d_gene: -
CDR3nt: TGTGCCAGCAGTGAAGCAGAAGATGGCTACACCTTC
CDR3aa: CASSEAEDGYTF

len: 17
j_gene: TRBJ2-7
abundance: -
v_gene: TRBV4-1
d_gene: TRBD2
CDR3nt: TGCGCCAGCAGCCAAAGGACCTTCTCTAGCGGGAGGTACGAGCAGTACTTC
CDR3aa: CASSQRTFSSGRYEQYF

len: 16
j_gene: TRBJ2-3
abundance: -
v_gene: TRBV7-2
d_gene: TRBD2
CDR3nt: TGTGCCAGCGCTACCAGACTAGCGGGAGGGTTAGATACGCAGTATTTT
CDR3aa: CASATRLAGGLDTQYF

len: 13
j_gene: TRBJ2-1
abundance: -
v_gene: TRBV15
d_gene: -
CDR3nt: TGTGCCACCAGCACGGGAACCTACAATGAGCAGTTCTTC
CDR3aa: CATSTGTYNEQFF

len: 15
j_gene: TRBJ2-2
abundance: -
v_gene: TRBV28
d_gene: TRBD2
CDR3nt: TGTGCCAGCTCCCCCCGGGGGGGCAGCACCGGGGAGCTGTTTTTT
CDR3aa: CASSPRGGSTGELFF

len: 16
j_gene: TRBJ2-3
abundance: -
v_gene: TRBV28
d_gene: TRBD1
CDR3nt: TGTGCCAGCAGTGATAACCGGGACAGCTACACAGATACGCAGTATTTT
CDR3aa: CASSDNRDSYTDTQYF

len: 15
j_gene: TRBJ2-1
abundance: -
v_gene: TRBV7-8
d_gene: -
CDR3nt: TGTGCCAGCAGCTTAGTTCCCCCGGTGGGGAATGAGCAGTTCTTC
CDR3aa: CASSLVPPVGNEQFF

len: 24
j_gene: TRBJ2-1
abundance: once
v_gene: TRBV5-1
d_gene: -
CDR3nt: TGCGCCAGCAGCTCCCTGGGTAGCGGTTCTTTAAAAGGGAATAAGGATCCCTCCTACAATGAGCAGTTCTTC
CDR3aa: CASSSLGSGSLKGNKDPSYNEQFF

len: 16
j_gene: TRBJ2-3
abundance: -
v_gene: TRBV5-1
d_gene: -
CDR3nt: TGCGCCAGCGTATCTGACCGTACCACTAGCACAGATACGCAGTATTTT
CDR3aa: CASVSDRTTSTDTQYF

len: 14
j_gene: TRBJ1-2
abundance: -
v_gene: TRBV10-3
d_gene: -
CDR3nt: TGTGCCATCAGTGAGCCGGACAGAGCGTACCTCTACACCTTC
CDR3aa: CAISEPDRAYLYTF

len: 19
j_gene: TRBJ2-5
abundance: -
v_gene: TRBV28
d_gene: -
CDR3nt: TGTGCCAGCAGACCGAGCCAGTTCTCCGGGACCGGTTCGGGAGAGACCCAGTACTTC
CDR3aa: CASRPSQFSGTGSGETQYF

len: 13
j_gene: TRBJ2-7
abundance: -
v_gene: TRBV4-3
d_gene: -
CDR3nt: TGCGCCAGCAGCCAAGTCGTCGGGTACGAGCAGTACTTC
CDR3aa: CASSQVVGYEQYF

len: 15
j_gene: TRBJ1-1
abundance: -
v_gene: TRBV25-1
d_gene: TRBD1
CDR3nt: TGTGCCAGCAGTGACCCTAGGGGGCATAAGGTTGAAGCTTTCTTT
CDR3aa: CASSDPRGHKVEAFF

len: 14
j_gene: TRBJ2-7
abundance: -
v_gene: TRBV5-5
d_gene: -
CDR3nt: TGTGCCAGCAGCCACCTCTGGGAAGCCTACGAGCAGTACTTC
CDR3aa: CASSHLWEAYEQYF

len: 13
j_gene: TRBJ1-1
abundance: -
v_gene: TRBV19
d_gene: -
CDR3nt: TGTGCCAGTAGTATTAGGCTAAACACTGAAGCTTTCTTT
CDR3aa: CASSIRLNTEAFF

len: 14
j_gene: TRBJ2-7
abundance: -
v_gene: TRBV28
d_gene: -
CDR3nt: TGTGCCAGCAGTTTACGTCAGAGTACCTACGAGCAGTACTTC
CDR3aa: CASSLRQSTYEQYF

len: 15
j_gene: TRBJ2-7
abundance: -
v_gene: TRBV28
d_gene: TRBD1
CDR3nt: TGTGCCAGCAGCCGCACCAGGGGGACAACCTACGAGCAGTACTTC
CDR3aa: CASSRTRGTTYEQYF

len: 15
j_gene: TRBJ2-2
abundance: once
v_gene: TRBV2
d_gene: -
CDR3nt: TGTGCCAGCACTGAGAGGCGGAGGAACACCGGGGAGCTGTTTTTT
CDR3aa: CASTERRRNTGELFF

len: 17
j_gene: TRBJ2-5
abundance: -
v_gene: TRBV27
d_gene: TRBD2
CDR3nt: TGTGCCAGCAGAGCTACGGGGACTAGTGTGCGACAAGAGACCCAGTACTTC
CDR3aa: CASRATGTSVRQETQYF

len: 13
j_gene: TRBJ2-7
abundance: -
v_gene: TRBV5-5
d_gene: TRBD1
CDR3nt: TGTGCCAGCAGCGTGGGACAGTCCTACGAGCAGTACTTC
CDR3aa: CASSVGQSYEQYF

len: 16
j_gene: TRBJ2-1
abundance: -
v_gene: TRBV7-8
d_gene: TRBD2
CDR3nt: TGTGCCAGCAGCCCATGGGGCGGGAGATCCCACAATGAGCAGTTCTTC
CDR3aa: CASSPWGGRSHNEQFF

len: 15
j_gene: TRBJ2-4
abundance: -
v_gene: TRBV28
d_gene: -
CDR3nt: TGTGCCAGCAGTTTGAGGAGAGGAGCCAAAAACATTCAGTACTTC
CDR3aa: CASSLRRGAKNIQYF

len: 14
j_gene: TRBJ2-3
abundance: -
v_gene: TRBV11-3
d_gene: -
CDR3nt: TGTGCCAGCAGCCGAACAGGGTCCACAGATACGCAGTATTTT
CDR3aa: CASSRTGSTDTQYF

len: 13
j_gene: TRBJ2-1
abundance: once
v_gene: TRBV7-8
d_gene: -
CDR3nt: TGTGCCAGCAGCTTGCAACTACACAATGAGCAGTTCTTC
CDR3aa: CASSLQLHNEQFF

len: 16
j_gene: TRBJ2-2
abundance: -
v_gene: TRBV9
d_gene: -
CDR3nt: TGTGCCAGCAGCCCTCAGTTGTTTCTGGACACCGGGGAGCTGTTTTTT
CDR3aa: CASSPQLFLDTGELFF